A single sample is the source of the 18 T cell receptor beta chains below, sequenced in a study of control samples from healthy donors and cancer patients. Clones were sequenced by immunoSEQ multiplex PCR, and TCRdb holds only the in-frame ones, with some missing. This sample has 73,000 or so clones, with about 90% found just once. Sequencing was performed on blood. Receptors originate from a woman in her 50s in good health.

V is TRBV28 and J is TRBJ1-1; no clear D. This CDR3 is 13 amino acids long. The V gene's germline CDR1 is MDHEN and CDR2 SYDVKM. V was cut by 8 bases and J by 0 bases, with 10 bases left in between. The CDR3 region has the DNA TGTGCCAGCTTACAGCTTATGAACACTGAAGCTTTCTTT. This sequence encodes CASLQLMNTEAFF.

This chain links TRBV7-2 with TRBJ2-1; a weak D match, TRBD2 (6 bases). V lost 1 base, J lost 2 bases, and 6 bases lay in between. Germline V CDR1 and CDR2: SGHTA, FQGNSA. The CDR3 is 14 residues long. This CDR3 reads CASSLGGTYNEQFF. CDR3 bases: TGTGCCAGCAGCTTAGGCGGGACCTACAATGAGCAGTTCTTC.

The CDR3 DNA is TGTGCCAGCAGCGTAGGGACTAGCGGGGATCAGTTCTTC. Amino acids: CASSVGTSGDQFF. J is TRBJ2-1 and V is TRBV9; 12 bases fit TRBD2. Germline values: CDR1 SGDLS, CDR2 YYNGEE. The length of the CDR3 is 13 residues. V shed 0 bases and J 13 bases; nucleotides not matched to a gene: 2.

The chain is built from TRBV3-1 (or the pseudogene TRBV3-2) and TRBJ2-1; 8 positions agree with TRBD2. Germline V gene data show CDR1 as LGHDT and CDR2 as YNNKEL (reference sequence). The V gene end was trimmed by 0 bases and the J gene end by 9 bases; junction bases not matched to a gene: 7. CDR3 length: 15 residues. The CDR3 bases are TGTGCCAGCAGCCAAGACCTCCGGGAGGGGAGTGAGCAGTTCTTC. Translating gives CASSQDLREGSEQFF.

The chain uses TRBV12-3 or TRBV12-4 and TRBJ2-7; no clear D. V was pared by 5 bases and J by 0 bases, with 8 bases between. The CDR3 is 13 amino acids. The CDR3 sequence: CASSIASSYEQYF. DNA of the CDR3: TGTGCCAGCAGTATCGCGAGCTCCTACGAGCAGTACTTC.

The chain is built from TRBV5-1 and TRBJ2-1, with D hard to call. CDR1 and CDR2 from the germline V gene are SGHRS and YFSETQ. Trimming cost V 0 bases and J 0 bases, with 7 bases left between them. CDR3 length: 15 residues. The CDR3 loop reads CASSLDTRSYNEQFF. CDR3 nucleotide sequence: TGCGCCAGCAGCTTGGACACGCGCTCCTACAATGAGCAGTTCTTC.

This CDR3 reads CASSWGLAGPNTGELFF. CDR3 sequence (DNA): TGTGCCAGCAGCTGGGGACTAGCGGGGCCGAACACCGGGGAGCTGTTTTTT. The chain recombines TRBV3-1 (or the pseudogene TRBV3-2) with TRBJ2-2, with 13 bases identical to TRBD2. CDR1 is LGHDT and CDR2 is YNNKEL in the germline V gene (reference sequence). J was trimmed by 0 bases and V by 5 bases; bases with no gene match: 3. The CDR3 contains 17 residues.

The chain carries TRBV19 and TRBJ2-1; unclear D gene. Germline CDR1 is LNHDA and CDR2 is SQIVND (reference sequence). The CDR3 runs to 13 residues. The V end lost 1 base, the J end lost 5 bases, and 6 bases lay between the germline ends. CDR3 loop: CASSIGLNNEQFF. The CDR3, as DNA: TGTGCCAGTAGTATAGGACTCAACAATGAGCAGTTCTTC.

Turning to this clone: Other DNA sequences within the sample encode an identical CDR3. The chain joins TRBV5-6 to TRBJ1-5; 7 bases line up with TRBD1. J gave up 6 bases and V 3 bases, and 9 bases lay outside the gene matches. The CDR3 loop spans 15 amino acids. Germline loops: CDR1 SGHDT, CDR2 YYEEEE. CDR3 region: CASSSGQAWGQPQHF. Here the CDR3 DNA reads TGTGCCAGCAGCTCCGGACAGGCTTGGGGTCAGCCCCAGCATTTT. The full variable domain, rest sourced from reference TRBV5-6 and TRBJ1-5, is DAGVTQSPTHLIKTRGQQVTLRCSPKSGHDTVSWYQQALGQGPQFIFQYYEEEERQRGNFPDRFSGHQFPNYSSELNVNALLLGDSALYLCASSSGQAWGQPQHFGDGTRLSIL.

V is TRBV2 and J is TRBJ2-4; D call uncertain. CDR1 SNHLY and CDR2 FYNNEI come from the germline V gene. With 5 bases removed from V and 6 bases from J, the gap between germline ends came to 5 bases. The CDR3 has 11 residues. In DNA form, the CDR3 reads TGTGCCAGCAGTTATGGAAACATTCAGTACTTC. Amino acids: CASSYGNIQYF.

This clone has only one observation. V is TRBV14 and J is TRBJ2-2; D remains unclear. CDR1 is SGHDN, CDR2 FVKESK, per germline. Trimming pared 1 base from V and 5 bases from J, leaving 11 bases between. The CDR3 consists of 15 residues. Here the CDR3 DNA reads TGTGCCAGCAGCCAAGCCTCTATACAAACCGGGGAGCTGTTTTTT. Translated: CASSQASIQTGELFF.

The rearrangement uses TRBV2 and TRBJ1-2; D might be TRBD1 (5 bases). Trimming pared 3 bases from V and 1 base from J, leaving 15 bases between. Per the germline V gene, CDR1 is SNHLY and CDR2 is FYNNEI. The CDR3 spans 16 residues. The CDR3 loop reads CASSDLTGGFNYGYTF. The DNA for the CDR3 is TGTGCCAGCAGTGATTTGACGGGGGGGTTTAACTATGGCTACACCTTC.

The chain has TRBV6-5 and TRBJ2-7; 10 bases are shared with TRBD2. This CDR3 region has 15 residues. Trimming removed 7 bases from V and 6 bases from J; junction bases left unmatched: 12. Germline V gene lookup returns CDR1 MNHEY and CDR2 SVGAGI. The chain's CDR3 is CASTYFTSGIGEQYF. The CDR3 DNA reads TGTGCCAGCACCTATTTTACTAGCGGGATAGGCGAGCAGTACTTC.

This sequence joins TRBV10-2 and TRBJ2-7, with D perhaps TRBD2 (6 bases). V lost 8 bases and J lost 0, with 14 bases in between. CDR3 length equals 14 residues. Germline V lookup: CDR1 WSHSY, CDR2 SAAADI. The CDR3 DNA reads TGCGCCAGCGTCACGCTGCGGGACTCCTACGAGCAGTACTTC. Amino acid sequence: CASVTLRDSYEQYF.

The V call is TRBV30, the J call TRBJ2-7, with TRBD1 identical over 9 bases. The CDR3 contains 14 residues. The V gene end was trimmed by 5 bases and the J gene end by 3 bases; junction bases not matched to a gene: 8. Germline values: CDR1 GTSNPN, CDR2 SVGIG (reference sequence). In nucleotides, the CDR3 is TGTGCCTGGTCCCGACAGGGGGTATTCTACGAGCAGTACTTC. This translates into CAWSRQGVFYEQYF.

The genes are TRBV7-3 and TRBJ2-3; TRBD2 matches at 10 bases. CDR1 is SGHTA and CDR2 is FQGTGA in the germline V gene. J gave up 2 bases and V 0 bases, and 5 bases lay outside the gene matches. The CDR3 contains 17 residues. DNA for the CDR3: TGTGCCAGCAGCTTAACCCGACTAGCGGGTGACACAGATACGCAGTATTTT. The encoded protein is CASSLTRLAGDTDTQYF.

The CDR3 DNA is TGTGCCAGCAGCGCTGACCCATCCCCACTCTACGAGCAGTACTTC. It encodes CASSADPSPLYEQYF. The chain employs TRBV7-6 and TRBJ2-7; D uncertain. V was cut by 5 bases and J by 3 bases, with 17 bases left in between. The CDR3 loop spans 15 amino acids. Germline V lookup: CDR1 SGHVS, CDR2 FNYEAQ.

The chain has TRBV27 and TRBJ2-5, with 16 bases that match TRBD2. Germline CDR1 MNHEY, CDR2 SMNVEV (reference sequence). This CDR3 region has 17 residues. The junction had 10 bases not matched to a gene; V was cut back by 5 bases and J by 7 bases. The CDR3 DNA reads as TGTGCCAGCAGTCCTGGGACTAGCGGGAGGGCTATAGTGACCCAGTACTTC. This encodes CASSPGTSGRAIVTQYF.